This T cell receptor (beta chain) stems from a study of shared clonotypes between healthy human individuals. Points from the study as a whole: As a rule, naive subsets had a larger estimated richness than memory subsets. Several donors held about 5% of naive CD4 clonotypes in common.

The V segment lost 0 bases and the J segment 4 bases; nucleotides outside the gene matches: 1. From germline, CDR1 is SGHRS and CDR2 YFSETQ. The CDR3 covers 15 residues. Donors were healthy HIV-negative adults without recently reported acute infections or vaccinations. The authors distributed each subset's genomic DNA evenly over several immunoSEQ plates. The data were produced by immunoSEQ multiplex PCR, yet TCRdb's version contains in-frame clones alone and is incomplete. The sample lists about 2.4 million clones, 93% occurring once. Concerning this clone: Its specificity is unknown. Other nucleotide sequences in the sample specify the same CDR3.

Sequences were obtained from naive CD4+ T cells from PBMCs. Subset indicated: CD45RA+ positively selected. This TCR came from a man aged 18 to 30 in good health. Some clones in this sample may be carry-over from other donors' samples. The rearrangement links TRBV5-1 to TRBJ2-7; 13 bases match TRBD2. CDR3 loop: CASSLGTSGSYEQYF. DNA for the CDR3: TGCGCCAGCAGCTTGGGGACTAGCGGGAGTTACGAGCAGTACTTC.